The T cell receptor (beta chain) under discussion was sequenced for a study of cytotoxic CD8 clonotypes in ibrutinib-treated CLL. Background on the study: The samples contained around 250,000 productive templates on average. They also contained an average of about 90,000 productive rearrangements.

Concerning this clone itself: Antigen specificity is unknown.

The study's findings and limits: Circulating CD8+ T-cell counts were tracked by baseline clonality, which exceeded that of age-matched healthy donors.

V lost 0 bases and J 0 bases, leaving 14 bases between the germline ends. Per germline, CDR1 MNHEY and CDR2 SMNVEV (reference sequence). CDR3 length: 17 residues. The intended depth for sequencing was 1 in 200,000 to 1 in 1 million T cells. This table comes from immunoSEQ multiplex PCR, and its TCRdb copy is limited to in-frame clones, with some not included. The table records some 200,000 clones, about four fifths of them present only once. The specimen was PBMCs, collected after 12 months of ibrutinib treatment. The TCR comes from a human donor with chronic lymphocytic leukemia. The rearrangement links TRBV27 to TRBJ2-5; D is possibly TRBD1 or TRBD2 (5 bases each). CDR3 residues: CASSLSPGTRYQETQYF. The CDR3 nucleotides read TGTGCCAGCAGTTTATCCCCCGGGACGAGGTACCAAGAGACCCAGTACTTC.